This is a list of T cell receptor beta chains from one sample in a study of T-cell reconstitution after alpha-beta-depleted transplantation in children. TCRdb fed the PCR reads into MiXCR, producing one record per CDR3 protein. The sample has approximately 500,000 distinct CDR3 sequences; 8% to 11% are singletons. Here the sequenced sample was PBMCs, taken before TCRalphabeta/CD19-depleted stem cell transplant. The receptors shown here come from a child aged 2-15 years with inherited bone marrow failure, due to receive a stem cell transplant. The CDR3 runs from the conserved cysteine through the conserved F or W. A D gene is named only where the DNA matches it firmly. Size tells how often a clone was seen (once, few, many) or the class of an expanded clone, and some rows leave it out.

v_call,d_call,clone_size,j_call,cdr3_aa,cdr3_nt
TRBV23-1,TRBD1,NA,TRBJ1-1,CASRGQGARTEAFF,TGCGCCAGCAGAGGACAGGGGGCGAGGACTGAAGCTTTCTTT
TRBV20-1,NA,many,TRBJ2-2,CSARTPHTGELFF,TGCAGTGCTAGGACTCCACACACCGGGGAGCTGTTTTTT
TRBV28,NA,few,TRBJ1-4,CASSLWAATNEKLFF,TGTGCCAGCAGTTTATGGGCAGCAACTAATGAAAAACTGTTTTTT
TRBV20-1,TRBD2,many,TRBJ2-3,CSAVWSSGRGTQYF,TGCAGTGCGGTCTGGTCTAGCGGCCGTGGTACGCAGTATTTT
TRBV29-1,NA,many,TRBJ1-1,CSVCEPPTGYTEAFF,TGCAGCGTCTGCGAGCCACCCACAGGGTACACTGAAGCTTTCTTT
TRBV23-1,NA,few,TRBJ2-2,CASSQSRDTGELFF,TGCGCCAGCAGTCAGTCAAGGGACACCGGGGAGCTGTTTTTT
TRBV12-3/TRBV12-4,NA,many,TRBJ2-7,CASSLTYDEQYF,TGTGCCAGCAGTCTTACTTACGACGAGCAGTACTTC
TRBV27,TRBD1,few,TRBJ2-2,CASSFVGTGNTGELFF,TGTGCCAGCAGTTTTGTCGGGACAGGGAACACCGGGGAGCTGTTTTTT
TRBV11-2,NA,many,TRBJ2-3,CASSLGGQDTQYF,TGTGCCAGCTCCCTGGGCGGTCAGGATACGCAGTATTTT
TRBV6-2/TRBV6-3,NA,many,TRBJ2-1,CASSYSIRTLSSYNEQFF,TGTGCCAGCAGTTACTCGATAAGGACTTTGAGCTCCTACAATGAGCAGTTCTTC
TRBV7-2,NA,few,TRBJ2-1,CASSRGLINEQFF,TGTGCCAGCAGCCGGGGACTGATCAATGAGCAGTTCTTC
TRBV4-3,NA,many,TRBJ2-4,CASSTWGDIQYF,TGCGCCAGCAGCACCTGGGGAGACATTCAGTACTTC
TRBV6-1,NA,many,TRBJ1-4,CASSEAGASNEKLFF,TGTGCCAGCAGTGAGGCGGGGGCATCTAATGAAAAACTGTTTTTT
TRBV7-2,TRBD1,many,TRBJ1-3,CASSPRRGPGNTIYF,TGTGCCAGCAGCCCTCGGAGGGGGCCCGGAAACACCATATATTTT